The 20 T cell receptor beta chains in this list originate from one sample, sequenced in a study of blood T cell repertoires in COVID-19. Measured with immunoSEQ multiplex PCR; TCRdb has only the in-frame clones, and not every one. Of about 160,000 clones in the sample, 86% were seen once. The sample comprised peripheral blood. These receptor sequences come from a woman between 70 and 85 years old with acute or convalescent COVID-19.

This chain's CDR3 is CASSQEGPRGGRRGYTF. The CDR3 DNA reads as TGTGCCAGCAGCCAAGAAGGGCCGCGAGGAGGCCGCCGTGGCTACACCTTC. The chain employs TRBV4-2 and TRBJ1-2, with D unresolved. V was clipped by 0 bases and J by 7 bases, with 21 bases between them. Germline CDR1 reads LGHNA; CDR2 reads YNFKEQ. CDR3 size: 17 residues.

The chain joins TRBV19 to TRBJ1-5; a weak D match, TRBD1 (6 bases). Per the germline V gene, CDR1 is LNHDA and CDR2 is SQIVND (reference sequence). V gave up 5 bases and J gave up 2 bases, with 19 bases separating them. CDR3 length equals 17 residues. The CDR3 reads CASSFLGQLRGNQPQHF. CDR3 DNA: TGTGCCAGTAGTTTCTTGGGACAACTTCGTGGCAATCAGCCCCAGCATTTT.

The CDR3 protein is CASSIRGTGGGTEAFF. CDR3 bases: TGTGCCAGTAGTATTAGGGGTACAGGGGGAGGCACTGAAGCTTTCTTT. This chain links TRBV19 with TRBJ1-1, with 8 bases that match TRBD1. Germline V gene sequence: CDR1 LNHDA, CDR2 SQIVND (reference sequence). The CDR3 extends over 16 amino acids. V dropped 3 bases and J dropped 4; count of bases not matched to a gene: 10.

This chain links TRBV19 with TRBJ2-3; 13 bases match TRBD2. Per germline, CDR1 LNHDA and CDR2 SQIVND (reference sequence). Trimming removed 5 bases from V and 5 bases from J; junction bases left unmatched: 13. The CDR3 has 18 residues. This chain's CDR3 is CASSLRPTSGGARDTQYF. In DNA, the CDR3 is TGTGCCAGTAGTCTCCGCCCTACTAGCGGGGGGGCGCGAGATACGCAGTATTTT.

CDR3 protein: CASSQELVLAGGEETQYF. CDR3 DNA: TGTGCCAGCAGCCAAGAACTAGTACTAGCGGGAGGGGAAGAGACCCAGTACTTC. V is TRBV3-1 (or the pseudogene TRBV3-2) and J is TRBJ2-5; TRBD2 matches 13 bases. Germline loops: CDR1 LGHDT, CDR2 YNNKEL (reference sequence). Trimming at V came to 0 bases and at J to 3 bases, leaving 7 bases not matched to a gene. This CDR3 spans 18 amino acids.

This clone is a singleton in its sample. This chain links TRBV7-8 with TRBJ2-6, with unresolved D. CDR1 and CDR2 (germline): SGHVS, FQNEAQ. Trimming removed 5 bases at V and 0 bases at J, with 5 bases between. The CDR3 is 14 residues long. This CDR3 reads CASSRGSGANVLTF. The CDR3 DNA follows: TGTGCCAGCAGCCGCGGCTCTGGGGCCAACGTCCTGACTTTC.

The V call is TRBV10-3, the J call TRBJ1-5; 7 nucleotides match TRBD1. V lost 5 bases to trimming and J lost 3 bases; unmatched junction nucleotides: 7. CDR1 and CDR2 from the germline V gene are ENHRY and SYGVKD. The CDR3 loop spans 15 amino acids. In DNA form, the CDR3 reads TGTGCCATCAGTAGAGACAGGGAGGACAATCAGCCCCAGCATTTT. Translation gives CAISRDREDNQPQHF.

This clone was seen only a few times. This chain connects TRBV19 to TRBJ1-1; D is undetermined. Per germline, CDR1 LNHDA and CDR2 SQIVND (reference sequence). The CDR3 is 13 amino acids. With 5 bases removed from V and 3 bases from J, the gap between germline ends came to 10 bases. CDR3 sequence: CASSSAADTEAFF. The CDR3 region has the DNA TGTGCCAGTAGTTCCGCCGCGGACACTGAAGCTTTCTTT.

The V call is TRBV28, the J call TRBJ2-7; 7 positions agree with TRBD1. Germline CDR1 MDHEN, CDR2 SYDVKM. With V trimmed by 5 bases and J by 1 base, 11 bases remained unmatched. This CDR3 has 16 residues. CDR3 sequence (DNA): TGTGCCAGCAGTCCCATCCCGACAGGGAGATCCTACGAGCAGTACTTC. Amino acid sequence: CASSPIPTGRSYEQYF.

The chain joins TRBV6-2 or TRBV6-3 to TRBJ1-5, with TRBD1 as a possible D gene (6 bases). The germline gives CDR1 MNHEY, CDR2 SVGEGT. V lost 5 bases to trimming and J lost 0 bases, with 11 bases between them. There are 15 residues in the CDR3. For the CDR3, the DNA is TGTGCCAGCAGTCGACAGGCGTATAGCAATCAGCCCCAGCATTTT. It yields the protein CASSRQAYSNQPQHF.

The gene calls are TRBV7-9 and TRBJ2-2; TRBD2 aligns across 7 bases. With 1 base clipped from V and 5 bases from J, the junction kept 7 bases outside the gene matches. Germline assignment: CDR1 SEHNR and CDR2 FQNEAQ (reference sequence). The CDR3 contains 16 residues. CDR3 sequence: CASSLGAGMGTGELFF. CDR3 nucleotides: TGTGCCAGCAGCTTAGGAGCGGGAATGGGGACCGGGGAGCTGTTTTTT.

This CDR3 reads CASSPQGADGYTF. CDR3 nucleotide sequence: TGTGCCAGCAGTCCGCAGGGGGCGGACGGCTACACCTTC. The V call is TRBV2, the J call TRBJ1-2; 8 bases align to TRBD1. Unmatched junction bases numbered 7, after V lost 5 bases and J lost 8 bases. The CDR3 contains 13 residues. The germline gives CDR1 SNHLY, CDR2 FYNNEI.

The CDR3 region is CASSYDTSRNTGELFF. CDR3 nucleotides: TGTGCCAGCAGTTATGACACCTCACGGAACACCGGGGAGCTGTTTTTT. The chain recombines TRBV6-5 with TRBJ2-2; no firm D call. Trimming shortened V by 3 bases and J by 1 base, and 12 bases separated the two germline ends. CDR3 length equals 16 residues. Germline values: CDR1 MNHEY, CDR2 SVGAGI.

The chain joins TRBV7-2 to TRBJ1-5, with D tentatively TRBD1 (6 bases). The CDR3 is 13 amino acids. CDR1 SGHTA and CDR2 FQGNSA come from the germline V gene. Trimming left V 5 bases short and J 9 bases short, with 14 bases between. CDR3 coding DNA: TGTGCCAGCAGCGAGGGGGTCTTTAGGCCCCAGCATTTT. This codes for CASSEGVFRPQHF.

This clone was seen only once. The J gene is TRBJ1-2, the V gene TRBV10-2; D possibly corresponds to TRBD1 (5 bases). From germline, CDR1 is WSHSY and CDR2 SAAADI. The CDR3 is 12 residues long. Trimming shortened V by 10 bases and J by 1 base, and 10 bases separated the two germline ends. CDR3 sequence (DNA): TGCGCCATACGGGGGTATAACTATGGCTACACCTTC. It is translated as CAIRGYNYGYTF.

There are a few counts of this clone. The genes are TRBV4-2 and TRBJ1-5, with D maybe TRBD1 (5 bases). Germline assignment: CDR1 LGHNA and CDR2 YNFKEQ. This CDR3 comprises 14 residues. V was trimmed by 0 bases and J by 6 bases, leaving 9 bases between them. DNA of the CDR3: TGTGCCAGCAGCCAAGATTCAGGGCCTCAGCCCCAGCATTTT. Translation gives CASSQDSGPQPQHF.

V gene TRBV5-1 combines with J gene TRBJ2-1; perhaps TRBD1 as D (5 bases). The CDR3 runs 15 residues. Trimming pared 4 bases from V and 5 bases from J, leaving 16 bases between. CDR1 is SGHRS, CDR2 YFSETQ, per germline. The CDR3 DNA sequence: TGCGCCAGCAGCCCTGGCGAGTGGGGCGACAATGAGCAGTTCTTC. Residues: CASSPGEWGDNEQFF.

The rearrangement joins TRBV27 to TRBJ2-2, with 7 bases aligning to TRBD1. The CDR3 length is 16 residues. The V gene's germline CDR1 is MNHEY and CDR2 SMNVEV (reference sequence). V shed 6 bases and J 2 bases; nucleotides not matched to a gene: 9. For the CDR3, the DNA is TGTGCCAGCAGCCCGACAGGGCGGATTAACACCGGGGAGCTGTTTTTT. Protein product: CASSPTGRINTGELFF.

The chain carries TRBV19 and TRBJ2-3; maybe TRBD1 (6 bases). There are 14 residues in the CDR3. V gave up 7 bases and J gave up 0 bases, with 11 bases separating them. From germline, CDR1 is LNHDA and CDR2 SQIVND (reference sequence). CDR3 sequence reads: CASKRTGSTDTQYF. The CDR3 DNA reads TGTGCCAGTAAGAGAACAGGGAGCACAGATACGCAGTATTTT.

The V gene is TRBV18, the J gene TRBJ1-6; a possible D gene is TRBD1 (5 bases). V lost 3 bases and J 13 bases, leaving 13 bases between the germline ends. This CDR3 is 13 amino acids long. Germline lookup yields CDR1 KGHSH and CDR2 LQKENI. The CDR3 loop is CASSPGRGSPLHF. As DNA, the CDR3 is TGTGCCAGCTCACCGGGCCGGGGGTCGCCCCTCCACTTT.